The 11 T cell receptor beta chains given below trace back to one sample, sequenced in a study of radiotherapy plus CTLA-4 blockade in lung cancer. The protocol was immunoSEQ multiplex PCR, while the TCRdb copy is restricted to in-frame clones and leaves out a portion. The sample contains more than 40,000 clones, 70% to 90% of which appear only once. Source: peripheral blood, taken from a patient treated with radiotherapy plus ipilimumab. The receptors here all came from a human donor with non-small cell lung cancer whose response to radiotherapy plus ipilimumab could not be evaluated.

The chain uses TRBV27 and TRBJ2-3; TRBD2 matches at 8 bases. The J segment lost 0 bases and the V segment lost 6 bases, leaving 5 bases of the junction unmatched. The CDR3 loop spans 15 amino acids. Per germline, CDR1 MNHEY and CDR2 SMNVEV (reference sequence). CDR3 sequence: CASRQRGGSTDTQYF. The CDR3 DNA sequence: TGTGCCAGCAGACAACGGGGGGGTAGCACAGATACGCAGTATTTT.

V and J are TRBV6-5 and TRBJ1-2; D possibly corresponds to TRBD1 (5 bases). Germline V CDR1 and CDR2: MNHEY, SVGAGI. The CDR3 covers 16 residues. V was cut by 4 bases and J by 5 bases, with 20 bases left in between. CDR3 coding DNA: TGTGCCAGCAGTTCGGGGGGGGAGGCGGGGGGGTATGGCTACACCTTC. Protein product: CASSSGGEAGGYGYTF.

CDR3 DNA: TGTGCCAGCAGTTTGTCCGGTCTGGGCCTCTATGGCTACACCTTC. This sequence encodes CASSLSGLGLYGYTF. V and J are TRBV27 and TRBJ1-2, with unresolved D. The CDR3 is made up of 15 amino acids. Germline V gene sequence: CDR1 MNHEY, CDR2 SMNVEV (reference sequence). Trimming took 3 bases from V and 4 from J, leaving 15 bases between them.

The chain employs TRBV5-1 and TRBJ2-7; 11 bases line up with TRBD1. CDR3 length equals 14 residues. The V gene's germline CDR1 is SGHRS and CDR2 YFSETQ. The V segment lost 4 bases and the J segment 6 bases; nucleotides outside the gene matches: 6. CDR3 nucleotides: TGCGCCAGCAGCCCACGGGACAGGGGGGCCGAGCAGTACTTC. Translation: CASSPRDRGAEQYF.

The chain is built from TRBV27 and TRBJ2-7; possibly TRBD1 for D (6 bases). The CDR3 length is 14 residues. CDR1 is MNHEY and CDR2 is SMNVEV in the germline V gene (reference sequence). V lost 3 bases and J lost 5, with 14 bases in between. The CDR3 nucleotides read TGTGCCAGCAGTTTTACAGGGAATAGAAACGAGCAGTACTTC. Protein sequence: CASSFTGNRNEQYF.

The chain is built from TRBV6-5 and TRBJ2-1, with D possibly TRBD1 on 6 matching bases. This CDR3 has 15 residues. Germline-derived CDR1 and CDR2 are MNHEY and SVGAGI. V lost 4 bases, J lost 3 bases, and 13 bases lay in between. In nucleotides, the CDR3 is TGTGCCAGCAGTTCTTCCCAGGGGCTCTACAATGAGCAGTTCTTC. Its translation is CASSSSQGLYNEQFF.

The rearrangement links TRBV7-8 to TRBJ2-5; 9 nucleotides agree with TRBD2. The V segment lost 0 bases and the J segment 3 bases; nucleotides outside the gene matches: 5. CDR1 is SGHVS and CDR2 is FQNEAQ in the germline V gene. The CDR3 has 16 amino acids. CDR3 DNA: TGTGCCAGCAGCTTAGCGCCGTCTAGCGGGAAAGAGACCCAGTACTTC. Its protein product is CASSLAPSSGKETQYF.

The chain employs TRBV6-5 and TRBJ1-3; TRBD1 agrees at 7 bases. This CDR3 comprises 14 residues. CDR1 and CDR2 (germline): MNHEY, SVGAGI. Trimming took 6 bases from V and 4 from J; bases not matched to a gene: 6. CDR3 loop: CASSLTGSGNTIYF. The CDR3 coding sequence is TGTGCCAGCAGCCTGACAGGGTCCGGAAACACCATATATTTT.

This clone was seen a single time. V and J are TRBV9 and TRBJ2-1; D might be TRBD2 (5 bases). Per germline, CDR1 SGDLS and CDR2 YYNGEE. V was trimmed by 0 bases and J by 6 bases, leaving 13 bases between them. This CDR3 spans 15 amino acids. The CDR3: CASSVVASLLNEQFF. The CDR3 nucleotides are TGTGCCAGCAGCGTAGTGGCTAGCTTACTCAATGAGCAGTTCTTC.

This chain joins TRBV6-5 and TRBJ1-5; D call uncertain. Looked up from germline, CDR1 is MNHEY and CDR2 is SVGAGI. V lost 6 bases and J lost 0, with 12 bases in between. The length of the CDR3 is 15 residues. Written as DNA, the CDR3 is TGTGCCAGCAGAAACAGACTAACTAGCAATCAGCCCCAGCATTTT. This translates into CASRNRLTSNQPQHF.

Only one count was recorded for this clone. The rearrangement links TRBV11-2 to TRBJ2-1, with 7 nucleotides matching TRBD2. V was pared by 5 bases and J by 5 bases, with 9 bases of the junction left unmatched. Germline CDR1 is SGHAT and CDR2 is FQNNGV. The CDR3 has 15 residues. The CDR3 DNA is TGTGCCAGCAGCCCGAGACCTAGCGGAAACAATGAGCAGTTCTTC. Protein: CASSPRPSGNNEQFF.